This T cell receptor (beta chain) was obtained from a study of response to subunit inactivated influenza vaccine. Overall study results and limits: That few new T cells are recruited by each seasonal influenza vaccination was the authors' suggestion.

Germline V gene lookup returns CDR1 MNHNY and CDR2 SVGAGI (reference sequence). The CDR3 runs 11 residues. V was cut by 5 bases and J by 7 bases, with 9 bases left in between. TCRdb ran MiXCR on the RT-PCR reads and lists one entry per CDR3 protein. Among more than 700,000 distinct CDR3 sequences listed, around 20% were seen once. Comments on this clonotype: The antigen is unknown.

Sequenced material: PBMCs from blood, taken approximately 5 days after vaccination. The clonotype comes from a man aged 45-60 years who received an inactivated influenza vaccine. The rearrangement joins TRBV6-6 to TRBJ2-7; D ambiguous. The CDR3 nucleotides are TGTGCCAGCAGTCCTCAAGTTGAGCAGTACTTC. Translation gives CASSPQVEQYF.